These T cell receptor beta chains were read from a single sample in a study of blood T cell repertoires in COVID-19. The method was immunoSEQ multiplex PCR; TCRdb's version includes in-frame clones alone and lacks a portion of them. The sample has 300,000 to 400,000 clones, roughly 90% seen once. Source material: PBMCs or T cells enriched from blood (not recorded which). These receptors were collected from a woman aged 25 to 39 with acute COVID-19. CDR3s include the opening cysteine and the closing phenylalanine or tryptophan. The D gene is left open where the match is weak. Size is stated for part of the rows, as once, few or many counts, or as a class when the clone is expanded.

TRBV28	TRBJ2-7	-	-	TGTGCCAGCAGTTCCTCAGGCCTCTCCTACGAGCAGTACTTC	CASSSSGLSYEQYF
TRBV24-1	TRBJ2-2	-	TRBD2	TGTGCCACCGACGGTAGCGGGGACCCGAACACCGGGGAGCTGTTTTTT	CATDGSGDPNTGELFF
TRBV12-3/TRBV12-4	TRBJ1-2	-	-	TGTGCCAGCAGTTTCGGACAGAGCTATGGCTACACCTTC	CASSFGQSYGYTF
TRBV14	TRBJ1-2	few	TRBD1	TGTGCCAGCAGCCAATCCGGGACAGGGGTTTATGGCTACACCTTC	CASSQSGTGVYGYTF
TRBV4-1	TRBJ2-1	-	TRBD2	TGCGCCAGCAGCCCGGGACAGGGAAGACTAGCGGGGGGGAATGAGCAGTTCTTC	CASSPGQGRLAGGNEQFF
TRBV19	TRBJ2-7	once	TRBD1	TGTGCCAGTAGTATCGGGACAGGGAACTACGAGCAGTACTTC	CASSIGTGNYEQYF
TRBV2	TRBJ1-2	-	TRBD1	TGTGCCAGCAGTCGGGACAGGGTGGGCGGCTACACCTTC	CASSRDRVGGYTF
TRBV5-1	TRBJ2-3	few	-	TGCGCCAGCAGCTTGCTGGGCCCTTTAAGCACAGATACGCAGTATTTT	CASSLLGPLSTDTQYF
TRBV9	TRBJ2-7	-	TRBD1	TGTGCCAGCAGCCAAGGGGGACAGGGACCCTACGAGCAGTACTTC	CASSQGGQGPYEQYF
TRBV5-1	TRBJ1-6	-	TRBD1	TGCGCCAGCAGCTTGGCGACAGGGGGTTATTCACCCCTCCACTTT	CASSLATGGYSPLHF
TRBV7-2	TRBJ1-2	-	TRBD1	TGTGCCAGCAGCTCCGGAGGGACAGTCACAAATATCTTTGGCTACACCTTC	CASSSGGTVTNIFGYTF
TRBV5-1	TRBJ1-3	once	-	TGCGCCAGCAGCTTGTATGGCAGCTCTGGAAACACCATATATTTT	CASSLYGSSGNTIYF
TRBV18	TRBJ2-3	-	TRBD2	TGTGCCAGCTCACTGGGGACTAGCGGGGCAGATACGCAGTATTTT	CASSLGTSGADTQYF
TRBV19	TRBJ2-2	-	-	TGTGCCAGTAGTCCGCGGACCGGGGAGCTGTTTTTT	CASSPRTGELFF
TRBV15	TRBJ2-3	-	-	TGTGCCACCAAATCTAGCCCGACAGATACGCAGTATTTT	CATKSSPTDTQYF
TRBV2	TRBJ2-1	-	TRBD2	TGTGCCAGCAGTGGCCCCCGGGAGGGAGAGCAGTTCTTC	CASSGPREGEQFF
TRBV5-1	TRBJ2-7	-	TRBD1	TGCGCCAGCAGTCCCGGGACAGGGTTCTACGAGCAGTACTTC	CASSPGTGFYEQYF
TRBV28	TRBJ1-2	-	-	TGTGCCAGCAGTTTATTCGGGGGGCCAAACTATGGCTACACCTTC	CASSLFGGPNYGYTF
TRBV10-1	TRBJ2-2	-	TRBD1	TGCGCCAGCAGTGAGGACAGGGGCGTCGCCGGGGAGCTGTTTTTT	CASSEDRGVAGELFF
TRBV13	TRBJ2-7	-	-	TGTGCCAGCAGCTTAGGCCGGGGGGCTACCTACGAGCAGTACTTC	CASSLGRGATYEQYF
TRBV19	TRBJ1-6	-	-	TGTGCCAGTAGTATCAGTTATAATTCACCCCTCCACTTT	CASSISYNSPLHF
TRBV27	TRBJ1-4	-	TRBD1	TGTGCCAGCAGGCCGACAGGGGGAAGTGAAAAACTGTTTTTT	CASRPTGGSEKLFF
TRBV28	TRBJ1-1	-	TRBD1	TGTGCCAGCAGTTCATACAGGGGGCGGGTTGAAGCTTTCTTT	CASSSYRGRVEAFF
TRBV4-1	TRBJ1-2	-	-	TGCGCCAGCAGCCAAGTGGGAGTCCCTGGCTACACCTTC	CASSQVGVPGYTF
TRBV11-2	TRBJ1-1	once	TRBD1	TGTGCCAGCAGCGCCCGACAGGGATCTGAAGCTTTCTTT	CASSARQGSEAFF
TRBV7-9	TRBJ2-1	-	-	TGTGCCAGCAGCGGGTGGACACCGAGCTCCTACAATGAGCAGTTCTTC	CASSGWTPSSYNEQFF